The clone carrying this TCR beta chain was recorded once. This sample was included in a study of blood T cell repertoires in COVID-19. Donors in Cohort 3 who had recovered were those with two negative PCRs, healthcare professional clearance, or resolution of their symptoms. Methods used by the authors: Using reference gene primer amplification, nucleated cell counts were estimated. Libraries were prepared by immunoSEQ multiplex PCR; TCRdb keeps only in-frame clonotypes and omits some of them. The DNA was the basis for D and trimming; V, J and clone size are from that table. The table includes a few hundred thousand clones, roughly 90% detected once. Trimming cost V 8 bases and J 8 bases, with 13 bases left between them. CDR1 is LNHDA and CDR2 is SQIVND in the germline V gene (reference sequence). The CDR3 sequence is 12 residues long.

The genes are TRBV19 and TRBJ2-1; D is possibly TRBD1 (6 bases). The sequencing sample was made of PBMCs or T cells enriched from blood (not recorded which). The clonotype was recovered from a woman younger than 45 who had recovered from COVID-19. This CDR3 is CASGQRRYEQFF. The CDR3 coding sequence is TGTGCCAGTGGACAGAGGCGATATGAGCAGTTCTTC.